Listed here are 26 T cell receptor beta chains from one sample, sequenced in a study of cytomegalovirus exposure and HLA in healthy donors. Assay: immunoSEQ multiplex PCR; the TCRdb copy retains only in-frame clones and omits some. The table lists about 220,000 clones, 70% to 90% of them singletons, with 2.9% in the top ten. Sequencing used PBMCs. The receptors come from a woman younger than 30 in good health and CMV-seronegative.

The V call is TRBV27, the J call TRBJ2-1; TRBD2 matches at 10 bases. The CDR3 covers 14 residues. The trim removed 9 bases at V and 4 bases at J, leaving 6 bases unmatched. The germline CDR1 and CDR2 sequences are MNHEY and SMNVEV (reference sequence). The CDR3 here is CASSGTSVYNEQFF. In DNA form, the CDR3 reads TGTGCCAGTTCCGGGACTAGCGTATACAATGAGCAGTTCTTC.

The V and J genes are TRBV28 and TRBJ2-7, with 10 nucleotides matching TRBD2. The germline CDR1 and CDR2 sequences are MDHEN and SYDVKM. The length of the CDR3 is 15 residues. V shed 0 bases, J shed 5 bases, and the junction held 4 bases outside the gene matches. The DNA for the CDR3 is TGTGCCAGCAGTTTATGGGCTAGCGGGAGTAACGAGCAGTACTTC. Translated, it gives CASSLWASGSNEQYF.

The chain carries TRBV5-6 and TRBJ2-7; D possibly corresponds to TRBD1 (5 bases). The CDR3 runs to 12 residues. Germline CDR1 is SGHDT and CDR2 is YYEEEE. The germline V and J ends were trimmed by 8 bases and 5 bases, with 14 bases remaining between them. The CDR3: CARGGAGNEQYF. The CDR3 DNA is TGTGCCAGGGGTGGGGCAGGGAACGAGCAGTACTTC.

The sample holds one count of this clone. This chain links TRBV5-4 with TRBJ2-6; tentatively, D is TRBD2 (7 bases). Trimming removed 7 bases from V and 0 bases from J, with 14 bases in between. This CDR3 is built from 16 residues. CDR1 is SGHNT and CDR2 is YYREEE in the germline V gene (reference sequence). The CDR3 DNA reads TGTGCCAGCGGGGGGGCAGGGAACTCTGGGGCCAACGTCCTGACTTTC. Encoded protein: CASGGAGNSGANVLTF. Full variable domain (outside the CDR3, taken from reference TRBV5-4 and TRBJ2-6): ETGVTQSPTHLIKTRGQQVTLRCSSQSGHNTVSWYQQALGQGPQFIFQYYREEENGRGNFPPRFSGLQFPNYSSELNVNALELDDSALYLCASGGAGNSGANVLTFGAGSRLTVL.

The chain has TRBV4-1 and TRBJ1-3; D is ambiguous. The germline V gene encodes CDR1 MGHRA and CDR2 YSYEKL. The CDR3 length is 16 residues. With 0 bases removed from V and 0 bases from J, the gap between germline ends came to 9 bases. CDR3 region: CASSQDVAVSGNTIYF. Here the CDR3 DNA reads TGCGCCAGCAGCCAAGATGTGGCCGTCTCTGGAAACACCATATATTTT.

The table lists this clone with a count of one. The chain joins TRBV2 to TRBJ1-2; 7 positions match TRBD1. The CDR3 extends over 18 amino acids. CDR1 is SNHLY and CDR2 is FYNNEI in the germline V gene. With V trimmed by 4 bases and J by 4 bases, 18 bases remained unmatched. The CDR3 coding sequence is TGTGCCAGCAGTGCCCCTGGGGGGCGAGGGGGCGATGGCTATGGCTACACCTTC. Its translation: CASSAPGGRGGDGYGYTF.

The CDR3 here is CASSYVHPGTDYNEQFF. The CDR3 region has the DNA TGCGCCAGCAGCTACGTCCATCCGGGAACCGACTACAATGAGCAGTTCTTC. The chain uses TRBV5-1 and TRBJ2-1, with TRBD2 as a possible D gene (5 bases). The CDR3 runs to 17 residues. Trimming cost V 3 bases and J 3 bases, with 19 bases left between them. Germline-derived CDR1 and CDR2 are SGHRS and YFSETQ.

This clone was found once. The chain recombines TRBV28 with TRBJ2-7, with TRBD2 matching 9 bases. Germline CDR1 MDHEN, CDR2 SYDVKM. The CDR3 spans 17 residues. Trimming removed 6 bases from V and 7 bases from J; junction bases left unmatched: 19. CDR3 region: CASRLGGGASGTWEQYF. The CDR3 DNA is TGTGCCAGCAGACTCGGGGGGGGTGCTAGCGGGACTTGGGAGCAGTACTTC. Filled out from reference TRBV28 and TRBJ2-7, the complete variable domain reads DVKVTQSSRYLVKRTGEKVFLECVQDMDHENMFWYRQDPGLGLRLIYFSYDVKMKEKGDIPEGYSVSREKKERFSLILESASTNQTSMYLCASRLGGGASGTWEQYFGPGTRLTVT.

V and J are TRBV4-3 and TRBJ2-3; no firm D call. V lost 1 base and J 0 bases, leaving 8 bases between the germline ends. This CDR3 has 15 residues. CDR1 is LGHNA, CDR2 YSLEER, per germline. CDR3 DNA: TGCGCCAGCAGCCAAGCACAGTCAAGCACAGATACGCAGTATTTT. It is translated as CASSQAQSSTDTQYF.

The V gene is TRBV19, the J gene TRBJ2-1; TRBD2 matches 8 bases. Germline CDR1 is LNHDA and CDR2 is SQIVND (reference sequence). The V segment lost 2 bases and the J segment 3 bases; nucleotides outside the gene matches: 3. The CDR3 sequence is 15 residues long. The CDR3 region has the DNA TGTGCCAGTAGTATAATCAGCGGGAGCTACAATGAGCAGTTCTTC. This sequence encodes CASSIISGSYNEQFF. The full variable domain, in which reference TRBV19 and TRBJ2-1 provide the parts outside the CDR3, is DGGITQSPKYLFRKEGQNVTLSCEQNLNHDAMYWYRQDPGQGLRLIYYSQIVNDFQKGDIAEGYSVSREKKESFPLTVTSAQKNPTAFYLCASSIISGSYNEQFFGPGTRLTVL.

The chain combines TRBV5-4 with TRBJ1-1, with D hard to call. Germline CDR1 is SGHNT and CDR2 is YYREEE (reference sequence). Trimming removed 0 bases at V and 0 bases at J, with 9 bases between. The CDR3 length is 15 residues. Written as DNA, the CDR3 is TGTGCCAGCAGCTTGGAGAGGAGAATGAACACTGAAGCTTTCTTT. Its protein is CASSLERRMNTEAFF.

J is TRBJ2-1 and V is TRBV7-6; 7 positions agree with TRBD2. Germline CDR1 reads SGHVS; CDR2 reads FNYEAQ. The CDR3 has 15 amino acids. Losses at the gene ends were 4 bases for V and 3 bases for J; bases not matched to a gene: 6. As DNA, the CDR3 is TGTGCCAGCAGCTCCAGGACTAGTCACTACAATGAGCAGTTCTTC. Its translation: CASSSRTSHYNEQFF.

This rearrangement joins TRBV28 to TRBJ2-6; D perhaps matches TRBD2 (6 bases). This CDR3 has 19 residues. Trimming took 0 bases from V and 0 from J, leaving 15 bases between them. Germline CDR1 and CDR2: MDHEN and SYDVKM. CDR3 region: CASSLWRLATLSGANVLTF. The CDR3 coding sequence is TGTGCCAGCAGTTTATGGAGGCTAGCGACCCTCTCTGGGGCCAACGTCCTGACTTTC.

The chain is built from TRBV7-8 and TRBJ2-2; tentatively, D is TRBD1 (5 bases). With 2 bases removed from V and 3 bases from J, the gap between germline ends came to 10 bases. Germline V gene lookup returns CDR1 SGHVS and CDR2 FQNEAQ. The CDR3 has 15 residues. The CDR3 reads CASSLTDTYTGELFF. DNA for the CDR3: TGTGCCAGCAGCTTAACGGACACTTACACCGGGGAGCTGTTTTTT.

This clone was recorded once. The chain combines TRBV5-6 with TRBJ2-7; 12 bases match TRBD1. The length of the CDR3 is 14 residues. Germline values: CDR1 SGHDT, CDR2 YYEEEE. V was pared by 2 bases and J by 9 bases, with 6 bases of the junction left unmatched. CDR3 sequence reads: CASSLGTGGAPQYF. The CDR3 DNA is TGTGCCAGCAGCTTAGGGACAGGGGGCGCCCCGCAGTACTTC.

The chain carries TRBV28 and TRBJ2-1, with TRBD2 matching 13 bases. V gave up 6 bases and J gave up 12 bases; unmatched junction bases: 14. Germline lookup yields CDR1 MDHEN and CDR2 SYDVKM. CDR3 length: 16 residues. This CDR3 is CASRTGGLAGKNRQFF. CDR3 DNA: TGTGCCAGCAGAACAGGGGGACTAGCGGGGAAGAACCGGCAGTTCTTC.

The chain joins TRBV7-3 to TRBJ1-1; TRBD1 is a possible D gene (5 bases). Per the germline V gene, CDR1 is SGHTA and CDR2 is FQGTGA. V shed 0 bases and J shed 4 bases, with 9 bases lying between them. CDR3 length: 14 amino acids. CDR3 sequence reads: CASSLTGVATEAFF. The CDR3 DNA reads TGTGCCAGCAGCTTAACAGGGGTGGCCACTGAAGCTTTCTTT. The entire variable domain, with the rest obtained from reference TRBV7-3 and TRBJ1-1, is as follows: GAGVSQTPSNKVTEKGKYVELRCDPISGHTALYWYRQSLGQGPEFLIYFQGTGAADDSGLPNDRFFAVRPEGSVSTLKIQRTERGDSAVYLCASSLTGVATEAFFGQGTRLTVV.

The rearrangement links TRBV6-1 to TRBJ2-7, with 8 bases that match TRBD2. CDR3 length equals 15 residues. V shed 2 bases, J shed 3 bases, and the junction held 6 bases outside the gene matches. Germline values: CDR1 MNHNS, CDR2 SASEGT. CDR3 loop: CASSEWGAGDYEQYF. The CDR3 DNA follows: TGTGCCAGCAGTGAATGGGGAGCGGGAGACTACGAGCAGTACTTC.

The V gene is TRBV7-2, the J gene TRBJ2-7, with a possible D match to TRBD1 (6 bases). Germline assignment: CDR1 SGHTA and CDR2 FQGNSA. The CDR3 runs 13 residues. Trimming took 5 bases from V and 1 from J, leaving 9 bases between them. The CDR3 DNA reads TGTGCCAGCAGCGAACAGGGTTCCTACGAGCAGTACTTC. Encoded protein: CASSEQGSYEQYF.

The genes are TRBV27 and TRBJ2-7; 9 bases line up with TRBD2. Trimming removed 4 bases from V and 4 bases from J; junction bases left unmatched: 5. Germline CDR1 and CDR2: MNHEY and SMNVEV (reference sequence). The CDR3 covers 14 residues. Here the CDR3 reads CASSWRREGYEQYF. CDR3 sequence (DNA): TGTGCCAGCAGTTGGCGGCGGGAGGGATACGAGCAGTACTTC.

The V gene is TRBV19, the J gene TRBJ1-2; no firm D call. The V gene's germline CDR1 is LNHDA and CDR2 SQIVND (reference sequence). With 3 bases removed from V and 10 bases from J, the gap between germline ends came to 9 bases. The length of the CDR3 is 11 residues. The CDR3 DNA sequence: TGTGCCAGTAGTATGAACGAGGACTACACCTTC. Translation: CASSMNEDYTF.

CDR3: CASATGKPMNTEAFF. The CDR3 region has the DNA TGTGCCAGCGCGACAGGGAAGCCCATGAACACTGAAGCTTTCTTT. The chain joins TRBV6-1 to TRBJ1-1, with 7 bases fitting TRBD1. V was pared by 8 bases and J by 0 bases, with 9 bases of the junction left unmatched. The germline CDR1 and CDR2 sequences are MNHNS and SASEGT. This CDR3 is 15 amino acids long.

V usage is TRBV6-1 and J usage is TRBJ2-3, with D perhaps matching TRBD2 (5 bases). Trimming took off 6 bases at V and 2 bases at J, with 9 bases between the two ends. The germline gives CDR1 MNHNS, CDR2 SASEGT. This CDR3 is built from 13 residues. The CDR3 spells CASSQRATDTQYF. CDR3 nucleotides: TGTGCCAGCAGCCAGAGGGCCACAGATACGCAGTATTTT.

The chain couples TRBV18 to TRBJ2-7, with TRBD2 identical over 7 bases. V was pared by 0 bases and J by 5 bases, with 7 bases of the junction left unmatched. CDR1 and CDR2 from the germline V gene are KGHSH and LQKENI. This CDR3 has 15 amino acids. The chain's CDR3 is CASSPPLGGGDEQYF. The CDR3, as DNA: TGTGCCAGCTCACCACCGCTCGGTGGGGGGGACGAGCAGTACTTC.

This chain connects TRBV27 to TRBJ2-5; 9 bases are a match to TRBD1. This CDR3 is 15 amino acids long. CDR1 is MNHEY and CDR2 is SMNVEV in the germline V gene (reference sequence). V was clipped by 0 bases and J by 4 bases; unmatched bases: 3. This CDR3 is CASSLSGQGSETQYF. DNA for the CDR3: TGTGCCAGCAGTTTATCGGGACAGGGTTCAGAGACCCAGTACTTC.

V is TRBV28 and J is TRBJ2-5; TRBD1 matches 8 bases. CDR1 is MDHEN, CDR2 SYDVKM, per germline. The CDR3 has 17 residues. With V trimmed by 5 bases and J by 5 bases, 16 bases remained unmatched. The CDR3 DNA sequence: TGTGCCAGCAGTATATTTCACTTGGACAGGGCTAAGGAGACCCAGTACTTC. This sequence encodes CASSIFHLDRAKETQYF.